The T cell receptor beta chain under discussion was sequenced for a study of T cell changes during pregnancy in multiple sclerosis. CDR3 length: 15 residues. Trimming took off 0 bases at V and 8 bases at J, with 12 bases between the two ends. Looked up from germline, CDR1 is SGHNT and CDR2 is YYREEE (reference sequence). Assay: immunoSEQ multiplex PCR; the TCRdb copy retains only in-frame clones and omits some. The sample gives about 32,000 clones, roughly nine tenths of which show up once; 11% is in the top ten. The specimen comprised CD8+ T cells from peripheral blood mononuclear cells, sampled in the third trimester of pregnancy. The clonotype originates from a female donor with multiple sclerosis, enrolled in a pregnancy study. V usage is TRBV5-4 and J usage is TRBJ1-6, with a possible D match to TRBD1 (5 bases). The DNA for the CDR3 is TGTGCCAGCAGCTTGGATGGGGCGGTGGATTCACCCCTCCACTTT. It yields the protein CASSLDGAVDSPLHF. The full variable domain, its missing parts supplied by reference TRBV5-4 and TRBJ1-6, is ETGVTQSPTHLIKTRGQQVTLRCSSQSGHNTVSWYQQALGQGPQFIFQYYREEENGRGNFPPRFSGLQFPNYSSELNVNALELDDSALYLCASSLDGAVDSPLHFGNGTRLTVT.